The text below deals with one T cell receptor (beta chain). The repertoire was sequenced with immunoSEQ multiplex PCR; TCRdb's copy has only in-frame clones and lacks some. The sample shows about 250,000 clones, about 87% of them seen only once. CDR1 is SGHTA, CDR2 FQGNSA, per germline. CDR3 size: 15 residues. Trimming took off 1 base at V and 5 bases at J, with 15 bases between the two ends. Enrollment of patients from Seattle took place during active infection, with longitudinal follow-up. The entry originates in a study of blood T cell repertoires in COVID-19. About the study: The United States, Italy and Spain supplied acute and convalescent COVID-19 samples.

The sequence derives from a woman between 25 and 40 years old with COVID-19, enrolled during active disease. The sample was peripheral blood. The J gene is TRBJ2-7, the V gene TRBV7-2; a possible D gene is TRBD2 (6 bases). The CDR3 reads CASSLGASVMNEQYF. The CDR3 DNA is TGTGCCAGCAGCTTAGGGGCTAGCGTCATGAACGAGCAGTACTTC.